This T cell receptor (beta chain) emerged from a study of OX40 agonist ivuxolimab in advanced cancers. Whole-study results and caveats: It was also the case that some nonresponders had low normalized T-cell clonal expansion.

Sequencing was performed with immunoSEQ multiplex PCR; in TCRdb, only in-frame clones are kept and a portion is missing. The repertoire holds about 98,000 clones, with roughly 93% as singletons. Details on this clone: Its matching antigen is unknown.

V lost 2 bases and J lost 8; bases outside the gene matches: 5. CDR1 is GTSNPN, CDR2 SVGIG, per germline (reference sequence). This CDR3 contains 13 residues. The sequence came from an adult with an advanced solid tumor such as melanoma, head and neck, liver or kidney cancer. The J gene is TRBJ2-3, the V gene TRBV30, with 9 bases that match TRBD2. The source material was CD4+ or CD8+ T cells sorted from blood, sampled in a trial of the OX40 agonist ivuxolimab. DNA for the CDR3: TGTGCCTGGAGTCTTACACTAGCGGGTACGCAGTATTTT. Translated: CAWSLTLAGTQYF.